The 19 T cell receptor beta chains below all came from one sample that was sequenced in a study of T cell repertoires in cytomegalovirus infection. TCRdb re-derived calls from the reads in MiXCR, one entry per CDR3 protein. Among about 460,000 distinct CDR3 sequences listed, about 11% were seen once. What was sequenced was PBMCs. These receptors came from a human donor in good health (CMV status not recorded). Some clones in this sample may be carry-over from other donors' samples.

This clonotype was seen ten or more times. This chain joins TRBV5-1 and TRBJ1-1; 7 bases line up with TRBD1. CDR1 is SGHRS and CDR2 is YFSETQ in the germline V gene. The CDR3 has 16 residues. The trim removed 3 bases at V and 3 bases at J, leaving 11 bases unmatched. The CDR3 loop is CASSWGAGGYDTEAFF. CDR3 bases: TGCGCCAGCAGCTGGGGCGCAGGGGGTTATGACACTGAAGCTTTCTTT. Full variable domain (missing parts from reference TRBV5-1 and TRBJ1-1): KAGVTQTPRYLIKTRGQQVTLSCSPISGHRSVSWYQQTPGQGLQFLFEYFSETQRNKGNFPGRFSGRQFSNSRSEMNVSTLELGDSALYLCASSWGAGGYDTEAFFGQGTRLTVV.

The chain recombines TRBV29-1 with TRBJ2-1, with 9 bases matching TRBD2. This CDR3 comprises 16 residues. V trimming: 3 bases; J trimming: 1 base; junction bases outside the gene matches: 7. Germline CDR1 is SQVTM and CDR2 is ANQGSEA. The DNA for the CDR3 is TGCAGCGTTGAGGGTTGGCGGGAGGGATCCTACAATGAGCAGTTCTTC. The encoded protein is CSVEGWREGSYNEQFF.

This clonotype was counted many times. The chain recombines TRBV12-5 with TRBJ2-5; the match to TRBD2 covers 9 bases. V gave up 3 bases and J gave up 5 bases; unmatched junction bases: 4. Germline V gene data show CDR1 as LGHNT and CDR2 as FRNRAP. The CDR3 extends over 14 amino acids. CDR3: CASGLEGLAETQYF. The DNA for the CDR3 is TGTGCTAGTGGTTTAGAAGGACTAGCGGAGACCCAGTACTTC.

V gene TRBV28 combines with J gene TRBJ2-3; the match to TRBD1 covers 8 bases. The CDR3 sequence is 15 residues long. V lost 6 bases, J lost 2 bases, and 7 bases stayed unmatched. The germline CDR1 and CDR2 sequences are MDHEN and SYDVKM. The chain's CDR3 is CASRQDRGPTDTQYF. The CDR3 DNA reads TGTGCCAGCAGACAAGACAGGGGACCCACAGATACGCAGTATTTT.

This clonotype was detected many times. V and J are TRBV12-3 or TRBV12-4 and TRBJ1-2; a weak D match, TRBD1 (5 bases). The CDR3 spans 16 residues. Trimming took off 1 base at V and 8 bases at J, with 20 bases between the two ends. CDR3 nucleotides: TGTGCCAGCAGTTTAGATGCCGCGGGGGATCTGAACGGCTACACCTTC. Its protein product is CASSLDAAGDLNGYTF.

The chain combines TRBV7-3 with TRBJ2-7; TRBD1 matches 10 bases. CDR3 length: 15 amino acids. V lost 4 bases, J lost 3 bases, and 6 bases stayed unmatched. In germline, CDR1 is SGHTA, CDR2 FQGTGA. The CDR3 DNA reads TGTGCCAGCAGCTCCGGGACAGGGGAAAACTACGAGCAGTACTTC. This translates into CASSSGTGENYEQYF.

This clonotype has a count of ten or more. This chain connects TRBV12-3 or TRBV12-4 to TRBJ1-1, with 8 bases that match TRBD1. The ends lost 6 bases at V and 5 bases at J; junction bases unmatched: 8. The CDR3 extends over 14 amino acids. In DNA, the CDR3 is TGTGCCAGCAGCTGGACAGGGACGGGGACTGAAGCTTTCTTT. It is translated as CASSWTGTGTEAFF.

Ten or more counts support this clonotype. The CDR3: CASSIRTGLDDTQYF. CDR3 coding DNA: TGTGCCAGCAGTATCCGGACAGGGTTAGATGATACGCAGTATTTT. The V call is TRBV6-6, the J call TRBJ2-3, with 8 bases lining up with TRBD1. The V gene's germline CDR1 is MNHNY and CDR2 SVGAGI (reference sequence). Trimming removed 5 bases from V and 6 bases from J; junction bases left unmatched: 10. The length of the CDR3 is 15 residues.

This clonotype came up many times. V usage is TRBV4-2 and J usage is TRBJ1-3; D is undetermined. This CDR3 has 16 amino acids. Germline values: CDR1 LGHNA, CDR2 YNFKEQ. V was pared by 3 bases and J by 0 bases, with 12 bases between. The CDR3 DNA reads TGTGCCAGCAGCCAGGGAGACGGGAGCTCTGGAAACACCATATATTTT. It specifies CASSQGDGSSGNTIYF.

This clonotype showed up many times. The chain couples TRBV7-9 to TRBJ1-2; D uncertain. This CDR3 spans 14 amino acids. Germline CDR1 SEHNR, CDR2 FQNEAQ (reference sequence). The ends were cut back, 3 bases at V and 8 bases at J, with 16 bases in the middle. The CDR3 DNA follows: TGTGCCAGCAGCTTCGAAACCCCCTCTAGGGGCTACACCTTC. Translation: CASSFETPSRGYTF.

This clonotype showed up many times. This rearrangement joins TRBV5-4 to TRBJ1-2; the D is unclear. V was shortened by 4 bases and J by 6 bases, with 10 bases between the two germline ends. Germline CDR1 reads SGHNT; CDR2 reads YYREEE (reference sequence). CDR3 size: 12 residues. In DNA form, the CDR3 reads TGTGCCAGCAGCGGGGAAGATCATGGCTACACCTTC. Amino acids: CASSGEDHGYTF.

This clonotype has ten or more counts. The chain joins TRBV7-8 to TRBJ1-5, with a weak D call TRBD1 (5 bases). The CDR3 totals 16 residues. Germline V gene sequence: CDR1 SGHVS, CDR2 FQNEAQ. V dropped 5 bases and J dropped 3 bases, with 17 bases sitting between them. The CDR3 reads CASSRFGADYNQPQHF. The CDR3 nucleotides are TGTGCCAGCAGCCGGTTCGGGGCGGACTACAATCAGCCCCAGCATTTT.

This clonotype has at least ten counts. The chain recombines TRBV7-9 with TRBJ1-2; 9 bases are a match to TRBD1. The CDR3 runs 15 residues. The V and J ends lost 5 bases and 4 bases, in that order; junction bases with no gene match: 8. Germline lookup yields CDR1 SEHNR and CDR2 FQNEAQ (reference sequence). Here the CDR3 reads CASSPNRGRSYGYTF. DNA of the CDR3: TGTGCCAGCAGCCCAAACAGGGGGCGAAGCTATGGCTACACCTTC.

This clonotype has a handful of counts. V is TRBV27 and J is TRBJ2-7, with 7 nucleotides matching TRBD2. There are 15 residues in the CDR3. J was trimmed by 11 bases and V by 0 bases; bases with no gene match: 13. The germline V gene has CDR1 MNHEY and CDR2 SMNVEV (reference sequence). The CDR3: CASSLSALHLRGEYF. CDR3 nucleotide sequence: TGTGCCAGCAGTTTATCCGCCCTACACCTCCGGGGGGAGTACTTC.

Ten or more counts support this clonotype. The rearrangement joins TRBV15 to TRBJ2-1; the D gene is possibly TRBD2 (6 bases). The germline gives CDR1 LNHNV, CDR2 YYDKDF (reference sequence). With 5 bases removed from V and 4 bases from J, the gap between germline ends came to 15 bases. The CDR3 has 15 residues. This chain's CDR3 is CATSAVRDSYNEQFF. Written as DNA, the CDR3 is TGTGCCACCAGCGCCGTCCGGGACTCATACAATGAGCAGTTCTTC.

The chain combines TRBV20-1 with TRBJ1-2, with 7 bases lining up with TRBD1. Losses at the gene ends were 6 bases for V and 3 bases for J; bases not matched to a gene: 7. Germline-derived CDR1 and CDR2 are DFQATT and SNEGSKA (reference sequence). The CDR3 sequence is 13 residues long. The CDR3: CSARRGRDYGYTF. The CDR3, as DNA: TGCAGTGCACGGAGGGGGCGGGACTATGGCTACACCTTC.

The genes are TRBV12-3 or TRBV12-4 and TRBJ2-2; 11 bases are a match to TRBD2. V gave up 5 bases and J gave up 6 bases; unmatched junction bases: 8. The CDR3 spans 16 residues. Written as DNA, the CDR3 is TGTGCCAGCAGTACATTAGCGGGAGGGGGGGCCGGGGAGCTGTTTTTT. The encoded protein is CASSTLAGGGAGELFF.

This clonotype was picked up many times. The chain links TRBV11-2 to TRBJ2-1, with 8 nucleotides matching TRBD1. This CDR3 spans 13 amino acids. V dropped 5 bases and J dropped 8; count of bases not matched to a gene: 5. Germline V gives CDR1 SGHAT, CDR2 FQNNGV. This CDR3 is CASSPGGVYEQFF. Here the CDR3 DNA reads TGTGCCAGCAGCCCAGGGGGCGTCTATGAGCAGTTCTTC.

This clonotype was observed at least ten times. The chain employs TRBV7-2 and TRBJ2-5; 8 bases are shared with TRBD2. Germline loops: CDR1 SGHTA, CDR2 FQGNSA. V trimming: 3 bases; J trimming: 3 bases; junction bases outside the gene matches: 3. This CDR3 spans 14 amino acids. The CDR3 DNA sequence: TGTGCCAGCAGCTTCCAAGCGGGGGAAGAGACCCAGTACTTC. It codes for CASSFQAGEETQYF.